The source of this T cell receptor (delta chain) is a study of gamma-delta chains in newborns, infants, children. The germline CDR1 and CDR2 sequences are TSWWSYY and QGS. This CDR3 is 18 amino acids long. V lost 5 bases, J lost 3 bases, and 25 bases lay in between. TCRdb fed the reads into CATT to redo clone calling. Of roughly 7,900 delta-chain clones in the sample, 1.5% to 2% were seen once. The chain is built from TRDV1 and TRDJ1; perhaps TRDD3 as D (6 bases). This receptor was taken from a child who was a newborn, infant or young child, either healthy, febrile or measles-vaccinated (not recorded which). The sequenced material came from blood. The CDR3 loop reads CALGKRSYRNGGSDKLIF. For the CDR3, the DNA is TGTGCTCTTGGGAAGCGCAGCTACCGTAATGGGGGGTCCGATAAACTCATCTTT.